This TCR beta chain was profiled in a study of T-cell memory formation after mild COVID-19. The CDR3 has 13 amino acids. Germline assignment: CDR1 SGDLS and CDR2 YYNGEE. Trimming shortened V by 0 bases and J by 3 bases, and 5 bases separated the two germline ends. TCRdb re-called the 5' RACE reads with MiXCR, one entry per CDR3 protein. This repertoire shows roughly 190,000 distinct CDR3 sequences, around 25% found once; its top ten account for roughly 11%. Sequenced sample: PBMCs or a T cell subset sorted from them (not recorded which). This receptor was obtained from an adult woman who had mild COVID-19 (a few samples of this study predate the infection). Cell type and time point are not known. The chain links TRBV9 to TRBJ2-3, with D perhaps matching TRBD1 or TRBD2 (5 bases each). CDR3 bases: TGTGCCAGCAGCGTAGGGGGGACAGATACGCAGTATTTT. Its translation is CASSVGGTDTQYF.